Listed below are T cell receptor beta chains from one sample, sequenced in a study of OX40 agonist ivuxolimab in advanced cancers. Clones were sequenced by immunoSEQ multiplex PCR, and TCRdb holds only the in-frame ones, with some missing. The sample shows about 18,000 clones, 78% of them seen only once. Here the sequenced sample was CD4+ or CD8+ T cells sorted from blood, taken in a trial of the OX40 agonist ivuxolimab. The source of these receptors is an adult with an advanced solid tumor such as melanoma, head and neck, liver or kidney cancer. Both conserved end residues are part of each CDR3. Fields, in order: D gene, J gene, V gene, clone size, CDR3 DNA, CDR3 protein. The D gene is left open where the match is weak. Clone size, where shown, is once, few, many, or a class for clones that have expanded.

d_call: NA
j_call: TRBJ2-7
v_call: TRBV20-1
clone_size: NA
cdr3_nt: TGCAGTGCTAGAGAGTCGGGGTTCGGATACTTC
cdr3_aa: CSARESGFGYF

d_call: TRBD2
j_call: TRBJ2-1
v_call: TRBV25-1
clone_size: NA
cdr3_nt: TGTGCCATCACAGCGGGAGATGAGCAGTTCTTC
cdr3_aa: CAITAGDEQFF

d_call: NA
j_call: TRBJ2-1
v_call: TRBV7-9
clone_size: NA
cdr3_nt: TGTGCCAGCAGCTTCCTTTACAATGAGCAGTTCTTC
cdr3_aa: CASSFLYNEQFF

d_call: NA
j_call: TRBJ2-3
v_call: TRBV18
clone_size: NA
cdr3_nt: TGTGCCAGCTCAGCGCCCGGTAAGGCGCAGTATTTT
cdr3_aa: CASSAPGKAQYF

d_call: NA
j_call: TRBJ2-7
v_call: TRBV9
clone_size: NA
cdr3_nt: TGTGCCAGCAGCAACTCCTACGAGCAGTACTTC
cdr3_aa: CASSNSYEQYF

d_call: TRBD1
j_call: TRBJ2-5
v_call: TRBV30
clone_size: few
cdr3_nt: TGTGCCTGGAAAATCCGGGACAGGCAAGAGACCCAGTACTTC
cdr3_aa: CAWKIRDRQETQYF

d_call: NA
j_call: TRBJ2-7
v_call: TRBV6-1
clone_size: NA
cdr3_nt: TGTGCCAGCAGTTTACAATACGAGCAGTACTTC
cdr3_aa: CASSLQYEQYF

d_call: NA
j_call: TRBJ1-2
v_call: TRBV7-2
clone_size: once
cdr3_nt: TGTGCCAGCAGCGGCAGGGTTGGCTACACCTTC
cdr3_aa: CASSGRVGYTF

d_call: TRBD2
j_call: TRBJ2-1
v_call: TRBV7-9
clone_size: few
cdr3_nt: TGTGCCAGCAGCTTAGAGTCGGGAGGGGCGTTCTTC
cdr3_aa: CASSLESGGAFF

d_call: NA
j_call: TRBJ2-1
v_call: TRBV11-3
clone_size: NA
cdr3_nt: TGTGCCAGCAGCTTAGCAGGGGTTTACAATGAGCAGTTCTTC
cdr3_aa: CASSLAGVYNEQFF

d_call: NA
j_call: TRBJ1-5
v_call: TRBV7-9
clone_size: once
cdr3_nt: TGTGCCAGCAGCTCCGGACGGATTGATCAGCCCCAGCATTTT
cdr3_aa: CASSSGRIDQPQHF

d_call: NA
j_call: TRBJ1-1
v_call: TRBV7-3
clone_size: NA
cdr3_nt: TGTGCCAGCAGCTCCAATCCGGGTTCAACCACTGAAGCTTTCTTT
cdr3_aa: CASSSNPGSTTEAFF

d_call: TRBD1
j_call: TRBJ2-2
v_call: TRBV7-2
clone_size: few
cdr3_nt: TGTGCCAGCAGCTTGGAGACAGGGTCTATTTGGGGGGAGCTGTTTTTT
cdr3_aa: CASSLETGSIWGELFF

d_call: NA
j_call: TRBJ1-5
v_call: TRBV9
clone_size: few
cdr3_nt: TGTGCCAGCAGCGTAGAGGGTCTTAGCAATCAGCCCCAGCATTTT
cdr3_aa: CASSVEGLSNQPQHF